Listed below are T cell receptor beta chains from one sample, sequenced in a study of blood T cell repertoires in COVID-19. This table comes from immunoSEQ multiplex PCR, and its TCRdb copy is limited to in-frame clones, with some not included. The sample shows a few hundred thousand clones, 80% to 90% of them seen only once. The specimen was PBMCs or T cells enriched from blood (not recorded which). The receptors here all came from a woman between 40 and 50 years old with acute COVID-19. Each CDR3 is given with its conserved first and last residue. A D gene is named only where the DNA matches it firmly. Rows give clone size only sometimes, using once, few, many, or a class for an expanded clone.

D	size	V	J	DNA	CDR3
TRBD1	-	TRBV19	TRBJ1-2	TGTGCCAGTACCCCGCGGACAGGGATCTATGGCTACACCTTC	CASTPRTGIYGYTF
-	once	TRBV28	TRBJ1-5	TGTGCCAGCGTGGCAGAGATCGGGGGTCAGCCCCAGCATTTT	CASVAEIGGQPQHF
TRBD2	-	TRBV10-1	TRBJ2-1	TGCGCCAGCAGTGATTTAGCGGGAGAAATCCTCGATGAGCAGTTCTTC	CASSDLAGEILDEQFF
-	-	TRBV28	TRBJ2-1	TGTGCCAGCAGCTTGGGGGACTTTCGCCTTGAGCAGTTCTTC	CASSLGDFRLEQFF
-	-	TRBV7-3	TRBJ1-1	TGTGCCAGCAGCTCCCTCCGCAGGGGAGGGACAAACACTGAAGCTTTCTTT	CASSSLRRGGTNTEAFF
TRBD2	few	TRBV9	TRBJ2-7	TGTGCCAGCAGCTCGGGACTAGCGGGAGAGGGGTACGAGCAGTACTTC	CASSSGLAGEGYEQYF
TRBD2	-	TRBV9	TRBJ2-1	TGTGCCAGTAGACCGGGAGGTAATGACAATGAGCAGTTCTTC	CASRPGGNDNEQFF
-	-	TRBV30	TRBJ2-5	TGTGCCTGGAGACGAGTGATGGAGACCCAGTACTTC	CAWRRVMETQYF
-	-	TRBV11-3	TRBJ1-1	TGTGCCAGCAGCTTAGCGCCTACAGGGAACACTGAAGCTTTCTTT	CASSLAPTGNTEAFF
TRBD2	-	TRBV7-2	TRBJ2-3	TGTGCCAGCAGCTTACGGAGCGGGACGGCAGATACGCAGTATTTT	CASSLRSGTADTQYF
-	-	TRBV4-1	TRBJ1-5	TGCGCCAGCAGCCCCCCGGACTACTATCAGCCCCAGCATTTT	CASSPPDYYQPQHF
-	once	TRBV19	TRBJ1-5	TGTGCCAGTAGAGATGGCAGGTATAGCAATCAGCCCCAGCATTTT	CASRDGRYSNQPQHF
-	-	TRBV5-5	TRBJ1-2	TGTGCCAGCACCCTTCGCTGGACTGCGGATGTTTATGGCTACACCTTC	CASTLRWTADVYGYTF
-	-	TRBV18	TRBJ2-5	TGTGCCAGCTCCCCACCAGGGGAAGAGACCCAGTACTTC	CASSPPGEETQYF
-	-	TRBV28	TRBJ2-7	TGTGCCAGCAGTTTTGGCCCAGACGAGCAGTACTTC	CASSFGPDEQYF
-	-	TRBV29-1	TRBJ1-3	TGCAGCGTTGACAGGGGAAACACCATATATTTT	CSVDRGNTIYF
-	few	TRBV2	TRBJ2-7	TGTGCCAGCAGTGAGAGCAGGTACTACGAGCAGTACTTC	CASSESRYYEQYF